What follows are 30 T cell receptor beta chains derived from one specimen sequenced in a study of glioma-infiltrating T cells. The iRepertoire nested amplicon-rescue multiplex PCR amplified TCR alpha and beta CDR3s from RNA. A single record per CDR3 protein comes from TCRdb applying MiXCR to the multiplex PCR reads. The data show under 200,000 distinct CDR3 sequences, with about 32% seen just once and just over 20% held by the top ten. The sequenced material came from glioma tissue, nonneoplastic brain tissue, or PBMCs (not recorded which). These receptors all stem from a human donor with low-grade glioma or glioblastoma, undergoing nonglioma brain surgery, or in good health (not recorded which).

Of note for this clonotype: A read error is possible here, since a much larger clone lies one base away. This chain connects TRBV5-1 to TRBJ2-7; the match to TRBD2 covers 8 bases. The CDR3 runs to 15 residues. With V trimmed by 7 bases and J by 1 base, 10 bases remained unmatched. Looked up from germline, CDR1 is SGHRS and CDR2 is YFSETQ. The CDR3 region is CASGPRIAGSYEQYF. The CDR3, as DNA: TGCGCCAGCGGACCCAGAATAGCGGGATCCTACGAGCAGTACTTC.

This chain joins TRBV11-2 and TRBJ1-1; D not certain. Trimming left V 5 bases short and J 2 bases short, with 9 bases between. Germline V gene data show CDR1 as SGHAT and CDR2 as FQNNGV. CDR3 length: 13 residues. The CDR3 region has the DNA TGTGCCAGCAGCCTGGGGATCAACACTGAAGCTTTCTTT. Its translation: CASSLGINTEAFF.

The sample holds many counts of this clonotype. The chain recombines TRBV4-1 with TRBJ2-7; 8 nucleotides line up with TRBD1. This CDR3 has 16 residues. The V gene end was trimmed by 3 bases and the J gene end by 3 bases; junction bases not matched to a gene: 10. Germline-derived CDR1 and CDR2 are MGHRA and YSYEKL. The CDR3 sequence: CASSQGDRFGDYEQYF. DNA for the CDR3: TGCGCCAGCAGCCAGGGGGACAGGTTTGGAGACTACGAGCAGTACTTC.

This clonotype was seen at least ten times. The rearrangement uses TRBV6-1 and TRBJ1-2; D perhaps matches TRBD1 (5 bases). Trimming pared 5 bases from V and 6 bases from J, leaving 22 bases between. CDR1 is MNHNS and CDR2 is SASEGT in the germline V gene. The CDR3 runs to 16 residues. CDR3 DNA sequence: TGTGCCAGCAGTACGAATCAGGGTTTTCTAAACGATGGCTACACCTTC. It codes for CASSTNQGFLNDGYTF.

There are many counts of this clonotype. The chain has TRBV2 and TRBJ1-1, with D unresolved. CDR3 length: 16 residues. The germline gives CDR1 SNHLY, CDR2 FYNNEI. V was clipped by 6 bases and J by 6 bases, with 23 bases between them. Here the CDR3 DNA reads TGTGCCAGCAGGGATCAAAAAGGGTTAAAAGTCCCTGAAGCTTTCTTT. Its translation: CASRDQKGLKVPEAFF. Drawing the rest from reference TRBV2 and TRBJ1-1, the complete variable domain is EPEVTQTPSHQVTQMGQEVILRCVPISNHLYFYWYRQILGQKVEFLVSFYNNEISEKSEIFDDQFSVERPDGSNFTLKIRSTKLEDSAMYFCASRDQKGLKVPEAFFGQGTRLTVV.

The sample holds one count of this clonotype. A much larger clone differs by one base, so this may be a read error. This chain joins TRBV2 and TRBJ2-3; 7 nucleotides agree with TRBD2. The length of the CDR3 is 16 residues. Germline CDR1 reads SNHLY; CDR2 reads FYNNEI. In nucleotides, the CDR3 is TGTGCCAGCAGTGAACTAACTAGCGCCAGCAGAGATACGCAGTATTTT. This gives the protein CASSELTSASRDTQYF.

Note on this clonotype: The junction differs from germline at one of its ends, possibly a read error. V is TRBV20-1 and J is TRBJ2-1; D ambiguous. The CDR3 covers 12 residues. Germline V gene sequence: CDR1 DFQATT, CDR2 SNEGSKA (reference sequence). CDR3: CSARARNPEPFF. The CDR3 nucleotides read TGCAGTGCTCGAGCCCGGAACCCTGAGCCGTTCTTC.

For this clonotype: Its ends do not fully match the called genes, so a read error is possible. The genes are TRBV10-3 and TRBJ2-7; D not certain. The CDR3 has 14 amino acids. The germline V gene has CDR1 ENHRY and CDR2 SYGVKD. This CDR3 reads CAISASTSSYGQYF. The CDR3, as DNA: TGTGCCATCAGTGCCTCTACAAGCTCCTACGGGCAGTACTTC.

This clonotype was counted ten times or more. The V and J genes are TRBV5-1 and TRBJ2-1; 10 positions match TRBD2. Germline CDR1 SGHRS, CDR2 YFSETQ. This CDR3 is 15 amino acids long. The trim removed 3 bases at V and 3 bases at J, leaving 3 bases unmatched. Here the CDR3 reads CASSSGTSDYNEQFF. In nucleotides, the CDR3 is TGCGCCAGCAGCTCCGGGACTAGCGACTACAATGAGCAGTTCTTC.

This clonotype showed up many times. The chain recombines TRBV28 with TRBJ2-5; D possibly corresponds to TRBD2 (5 bases). The CDR3 is made up of 12 amino acids. The V gene's germline CDR1 is MDHEN and CDR2 SYDVKM. The V end lost 5 bases, the J end lost 2 bases, and 6 bases lay between the germline ends. The CDR3 here is CASSRGQETQYF. CDR3 DNA: TGTGCCAGCAGTAGAGGGCAAGAGACCCAGTACTTC.

The sample holds many counts of this clonotype. The V gene is TRBV27, the J gene TRBJ1-1; D unclear. V lost 5 bases to trimming and J lost 8 bases, with 15 bases between them. This CDR3 contains 13 residues. CDR1 and CDR2 (germline): MNHEY, SMNVEV (reference sequence). The CDR3 region is CASSPTWRTEAFF. DNA of the CDR3: TGTGCCAGCAGTCCTACCTGGAGAACGGAAGCTTTCTTT.

This clonotype has just a few counts. This chain joins TRBV30 and TRBJ2-5, with no clear D. Germline assignment: CDR1 GTSNPN and CDR2 SVGIG (reference sequence). This CDR3 spans 11 amino acids. Trimming stripped 5 bases from V and 5 bases from J, with 9 bases between. In DNA, the CDR3 is TGTGCCTGGGATCGTTTGGAGACCCAGTACTTC. Translated, it gives CAWDRLETQYF.

This clonotype has ten or more counts. The V call is TRBV7-9, the J call TRBJ1-2; no reliable D call. Per germline, CDR1 SEHNR and CDR2 FQNEAQ (reference sequence). The CDR3 spans 13 residues. V was cut by 1 base and J by 4 bases, with 7 bases left in between. CDR3 loop: CASSLGGVYGYTF. The CDR3, as DNA: TGTGCCAGCAGCTTAGGCGGGGTCTATGGCTACACCTTC.

Details on this clonotype: Its ends do not fully match the called genes, so a read error is possible. The CDR3 DNA follows: TGTGCCAGCAGCCTAGCGGGACAGGGGGTAACAGTCTTAGCCAAAAACATTCAGTACTTC. This gives the protein CASSLAGQGVTVLAKNIQYF. V usage is TRBV7-8 and J usage is TRBJ2-4; TRBD1 matches 11 bases. The germline gives CDR1 SGHVS, CDR2 FQNEAQ. CDR3 length equals 20 residues.

This clonotype has a count of ten or more. This chain links TRBV6-1 with TRBJ2-7; D gene unclear. The germline V and J ends were trimmed by 5 bases and 4 bases, with 9 bases remaining between them. CDR1 MNHNS and CDR2 SASEGT come from the germline V gene. The CDR3 is made up of 12 amino acids. The CDR3 protein is CASSQTRYEQYF. CDR3 DNA sequence: TGTGCCAGCAGTCAGACCAGATACGAGCAGTACTTC.

This chain links TRBV6-1 with TRBJ2-7; 7 bases are shared with TRBD2. With V trimmed by 5 bases and J by 7 bases, 5 bases remained unmatched. Germline V lookup: CDR1 MNHNS, CDR2 SASEGT. The CDR3 covers 12 residues. The DNA of the CDR3 is TGTGCCAGCAGTTCCGGACTAGGAGAGCAGTACTTC. It translates to CASSSGLGEQYF.

This clonotype was detected ten times or more. The rearrangement uses TRBV11-1 and TRBJ2-1, with D possibly being TRBD1 or TRBD2 (5 bases each). V was cut by 0 bases and J by 2 bases, with 5 bases left in between. This CDR3 spans 14 amino acids. Germline CDR1 reads SGHAT; CDR2 reads FQDESV (reference sequence). The CDR3: CASSLAGAYNEQFF. The DNA for the CDR3 is TGTGCCAGCAGCTTAGCGGGGGCCTACAATGAGCAGTTCTTC.

This clonotype was seen many times. This rearrangement joins TRBV5-1 to TRBJ1-1; the D is unclear. This CDR3 spans 13 amino acids. Germline-derived CDR1 and CDR2 are SGHRS and YFSETQ. V was pared by 0 bases and J by 10 bases, with 13 bases between. The CDR3 here is CASSLESQVGAFF. CDR3 bases: TGCGCCAGCAGCTTGGAGTCTCAGGTGGGAGCTTTCTTT.

This clonotype came up many times. The chain combines TRBV24-1 with TRBJ2-1; D perhaps matches TRBD1 (5 bases). Trimming pared 3 bases from V and 9 bases from J, leaving 8 bases between. Germline CDR1 and CDR2: KGHDR and SFDVKD. The CDR3 has 12 residues. As DNA, the CDR3 is TGTGCCACCAGTGATAGAAGGGGTGAGCAGTTCTTC. Its translation is CATSDRRGEQFF.

The DNA for the CDR3 is TGTGCCAGCAGTTTAACCAGGGACAGGGGGCAAAGTGAAGCTTTCTTT. Translated: CASSLTRDRGQSEAFF. This chain connects TRBV12-3 or TRBV12-4 to TRBJ1-1; 12 bases line up with TRBD1. This CDR3 spans 16 amino acids. With V trimmed by 2 bases and J by 7 bases, 8 bases remained unmatched.

The genes are TRBV6-6 and TRBJ1-1; possible D gene TRBD1, 5 bases. The germline V and J ends were trimmed by 0 bases and 1 base, with 15 bases remaining between them. The CDR3 spans 17 residues. From germline, CDR1 is MNHNY and CDR2 SVGAGI (reference sequence). The CDR3 region is CASSYSGGPGKNTEAFF. CDR3 DNA sequence: TGTGCCAGCAGTTACTCGGGGGGACCTGGGAAGAACACTGAAGCTTTCTTT.

This clonotype was counted many times. The V and J genes are TRBV28 and TRBJ2-1; the D gene is possibly TRBD1 (6 bases). The germline V gene encodes CDR1 MDHEN and CDR2 SYDVKM. Deletions cut 6 bases from V and 7 bases from J, with 16 bases between. This CDR3 is 14 amino acids long. The CDR3 spells CASREGGWGNEQFF. The CDR3 DNA reads as TGTGCCAGCAGGGAAGGGGGATGGGGGAATGAGCAGTTCTTC.

This clonotype was picked up many times. The chain links TRBV20-1 to TRBJ2-1, with 14 bases fitting TRBD2. The CDR3 length is 17 residues. Germline V lookup: CDR1 DFQATT, CDR2 SNEGSKA (reference sequence). The V segment lost 6 bases and the J segment 5 bases; nucleotides outside the gene matches: 12. This CDR3 reads CSAHSPQTSGRDNEQFF. The CDR3 nucleotides are TGCAGTGCCCACTCACCCCAGACTAGCGGGAGGGACAATGAGCAGTTCTTC.

This clonotype was observed many times. This chain uses TRBV7-2 with TRBJ2-2, with unresolved D. The V and J ends lost 5 bases and 5 bases respectively, with 12 bases between them. Germline CDR1 is SGHTA and CDR2 is FQGNSA. CDR3 length equals 14 residues. The CDR3 is CASSPLPGTGELFF. The CDR3 nucleotides read TGTGCCAGCAGCCCACTACCCGGGACCGGGGAGCTGTTTTTT.

This clonotype was recorded many times. The chain employs TRBV19 and TRBJ1-1, with D unclear. Deletions cut 6 bases from V and 1 base from J, with 6 bases between. The CDR3 runs 12 residues. In germline, CDR1 is LNHDA, CDR2 SQIVND (reference sequence). The CDR3 region is CASRPGNTEAFF. CDR3 DNA sequence: TGTGCCAGTAGACCCGGGAACACTGAAGCTTTCTTT. Together with reference TRBV19 and TRBJ1-1, the CDR3 gives the full variable domain: DGGITQSPKYLFRKEGQNVTLSCEQNLNHDAMYWYRQDPGQGLRLIYYSQIVNDFQKGDIAEGYSVSREKKESFPLTVTSAQKNPTAFYLCASRPGNTEAFFGQGTRLTVV.

V is TRBV28 and J is TRBJ2-2; D perhaps matches TRBD1 (6 bases). CDR3 length: 15 amino acids. Trimming shortened V by 7 bases and J by 6 bases, and 18 bases separated the two germline ends. Germline V lookup: CDR1 MDHEN, CDR2 SYDVKM. CDR3 in amino acids: CASTTGQLYAGELFF. DNA of the CDR3: TGTGCCAGCACCACCGGACAGTTGTATGCCGGGGAGCTGTTTTTT.

The chain links TRBV10-2 to TRBJ2-1; D gene ambiguous. Between the trimmed V and J ends, which lost 6 bases and 1 base, there was a span of 7 bases. Germline CDR1 is WSHSY and CDR2 is SAAADI. The CDR3 runs to 13 residues. The CDR3 here is CASSKTSYNEQFF. The CDR3 bases are TGCGCCAGCAGCAAGACGTCCTACAATGAGCAGTTCTTC.

This clonotype was seen at least ten times. CDR3 coding DNA: TGTGCCAGCAGCTTAGGGACTAGGTACGAGCAGTACTTC. Translating gives CASSLGTRYEQYF. J is TRBJ2-7 and V is TRBV7-8; 7 positions match TRBD2. From germline, CDR1 is SGHVS and CDR2 FQNEAQ. With 1 base clipped from V and 4 bases from J, the junction kept 1 base outside the gene matches. This CDR3 has 13 amino acids.

To note about this clonotype: One junction end does not reproduce the germline sequence, and a read error may be involved. J is TRBJ2-5 and V is TRBV15, with unresolved D. The CDR3 covers 13 residues. In germline, CDR1 is LNHNV, CDR2 YYDKDF (reference sequence). The CDR3 here is CATSNNYLETQYF. CDR3 nucleotides: TGTGCCACCAGCAATAATTACTTAGAGACCCAGTACTTT.

This clonotype was seen ten or more times. The V gene is TRBV7-2, the J gene TRBJ2-7, with TRBD1 matching over 7 bases. Germline V gives CDR1 SGHTA, CDR2 FQGNSA. J lost 3 bases, V lost 4 bases, and 9 bases had no gene match. The CDR3 totals 15 residues. CDR3 residues: CASSWRTGRDYEQYF. The CDR3 DNA reads as TGTGCCAGCAGCTGGAGGACAGGTAGAGACTACGAGCAGTACTTC. Combining the CDR3 with reference TRBV7-2 and TRBJ2-7 gives the whole variable domain GAGVSQSPSNKVTEKGKDVELRCDPISGHTALYWYRQSLGQGLEFLIYFQGNSAPDKSGLPSDRFSAERTGGSVSTLTIQRTQQEDSAVYLCASSWRTGRDYEQYFGPGTRLTVT.